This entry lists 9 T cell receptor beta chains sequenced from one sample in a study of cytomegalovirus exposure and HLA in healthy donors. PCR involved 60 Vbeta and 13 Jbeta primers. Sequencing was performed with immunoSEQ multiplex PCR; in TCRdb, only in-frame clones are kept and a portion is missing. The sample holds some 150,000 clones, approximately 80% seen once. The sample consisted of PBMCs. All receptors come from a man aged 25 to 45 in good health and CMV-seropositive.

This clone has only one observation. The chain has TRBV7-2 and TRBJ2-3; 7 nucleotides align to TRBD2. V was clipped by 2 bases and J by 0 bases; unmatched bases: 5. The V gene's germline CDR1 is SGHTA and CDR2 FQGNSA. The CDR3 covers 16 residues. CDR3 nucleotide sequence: TGTGCCAGCAGCTTACGTGGTAGCGGGAGCACAGATACGCAGTATTTT. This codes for CASSLRGSGSTDTQYF.

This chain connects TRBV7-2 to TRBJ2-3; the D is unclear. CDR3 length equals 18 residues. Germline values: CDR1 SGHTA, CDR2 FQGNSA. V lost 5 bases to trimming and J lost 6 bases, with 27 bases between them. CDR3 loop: CASSLSSPLGPSRDTQYF. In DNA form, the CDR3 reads TGTGCCAGCAGCCTATCCTCCCCACTGGGCCCGAGTCGCGATACGCAGTATTTT.

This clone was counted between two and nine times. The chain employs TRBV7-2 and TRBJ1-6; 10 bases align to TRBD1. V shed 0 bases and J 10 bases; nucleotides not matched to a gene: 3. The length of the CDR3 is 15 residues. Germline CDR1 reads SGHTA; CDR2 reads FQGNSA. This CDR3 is CASSLAPGQGSPLHF. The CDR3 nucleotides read TGTGCCAGCAGCTTAGCTCCGGGACAGGGGTCACCCCTCCACTTT.

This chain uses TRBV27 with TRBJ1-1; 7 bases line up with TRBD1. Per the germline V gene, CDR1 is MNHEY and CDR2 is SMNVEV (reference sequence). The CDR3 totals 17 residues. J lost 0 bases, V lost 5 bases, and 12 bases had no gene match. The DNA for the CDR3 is TGTGCCAGCAGTCCCTCCACAGGGGACTTCATGAACACTGAAGCTTTCTTT. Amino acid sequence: CASSPSTGDFMNTEAFF.

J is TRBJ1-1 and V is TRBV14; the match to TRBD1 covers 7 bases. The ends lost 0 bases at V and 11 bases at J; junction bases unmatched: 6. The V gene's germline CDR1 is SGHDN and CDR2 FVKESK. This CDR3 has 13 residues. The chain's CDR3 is CASSQDTRGRAFF. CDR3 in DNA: TGTGCCAGCAGCCAAGATACGAGGGGGCGGGCTTTCTTT.

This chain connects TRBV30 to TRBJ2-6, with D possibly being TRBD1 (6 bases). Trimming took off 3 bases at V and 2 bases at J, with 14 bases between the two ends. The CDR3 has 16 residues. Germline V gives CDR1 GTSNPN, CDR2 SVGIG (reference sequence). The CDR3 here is CAWSWGAGAGANVLTF. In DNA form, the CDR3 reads TGTGCCTGGAGCTGGGGAGCAGGGGCTGGGGCCAACGTCCTGACTTTC. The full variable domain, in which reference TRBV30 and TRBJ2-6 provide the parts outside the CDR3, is SQTIHQWPATLVQPVGSPLSLECTVEGTSNPNLYWYRQAAGRGLQLLFYSVGIGQISSEVPQNLSASRPQDRQFILSSKKLLLSDSGFYLCAWSWGAGAGANVLTFGAGSRLTVL.

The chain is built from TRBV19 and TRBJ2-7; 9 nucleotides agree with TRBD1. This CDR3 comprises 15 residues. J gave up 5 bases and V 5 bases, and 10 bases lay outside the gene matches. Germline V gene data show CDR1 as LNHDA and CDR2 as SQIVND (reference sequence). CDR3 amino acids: CASSLRRDRVNEQYF. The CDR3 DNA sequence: TGTGCCAGTAGTCTCCGTCGGGACAGGGTCAACGAGCAGTACTTC.

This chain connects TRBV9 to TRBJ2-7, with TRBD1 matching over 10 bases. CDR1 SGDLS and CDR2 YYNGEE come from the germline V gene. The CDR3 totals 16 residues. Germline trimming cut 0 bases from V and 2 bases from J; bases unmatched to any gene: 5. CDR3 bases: TGTGCCAGCAGCGTAGTAGGGACAGGGGCTCCCTACGAGCAGTACTTC. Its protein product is CASSVVGTGAPYEQYF.

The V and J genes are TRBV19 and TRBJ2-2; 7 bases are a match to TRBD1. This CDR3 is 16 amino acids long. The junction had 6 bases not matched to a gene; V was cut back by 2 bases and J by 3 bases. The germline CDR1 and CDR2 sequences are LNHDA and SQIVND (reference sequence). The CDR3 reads CASSILLGTDTGELFF. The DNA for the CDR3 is TGTGCCAGTAGTATACTCCTCGGGACAGACACCGGGGAGCTGTTTTTT.